This TCR beta chain was captured by sequencing in a study of blood T cell repertoires in COVID-19. TCRdb keeps only in-frame clones here, not all; method: immunoSEQ multiplex PCR. The sample includes 260,000 or so clones, about 85% of them seen just once. The CDR3 has 13 residues. Germline loops: CDR1 SGHNT, CDR2 YENEEA. V dropped 2 bases and J dropped 1 base, with 5 bases sitting between them. The rearrangement joins TRBV11-3 to TRBJ1-1, with unresolved D. Sequenced material: PBMCs or T cells enriched from blood (not recorded which). The sequence came from a woman between 50 and 59 years old who had recovered from COVID-19. The DNA for the CDR3 is TGTGCCAGCAGCTTATTCGGGAACACTGAAGCTTTCTTT. Protein product: CASSLFGNTEAFF.